This T cell receptor beta chain was sequenced in a study of shared clonotypes between healthy human individuals. About the research overall: CD4 naive and memory got three plates each, CD8 naive two, CD8 memory one. General study points: Sampling involved blood alone; tissue repertoires likely differ.

Profiled with immunoSEQ multiplex PCR; TCRdb holds only in-frame clones, not every one. The profile shows 2 million to 2.5 million clones, over 90% of them singletons. In regard to this clone: Antigen specificity is unknown.

The source material was naive CD4+ T cells from PBMCs. Subset meaning: CD45RA+ positively selected. The receptor was derived from a man aged 18 to 29 in good health. Some clones in this sample may be carry-over from other donors' samples.

The DNA of the CDR3 is TGTGCCAGCAGTTCCCAGGGACTAGCGGGCAATGAGCAGTTCTTC. As protein: CASSSQGLAGNEQFF. This sequence joins TRBV7-9 and TRBJ2-1, with 12 positions matching TRBD2. Germline CDR1 reads SEHNR; CDR2 reads FQNEAQ (reference sequence). The CDR3 consists of 15 residues. With V trimmed by 6 bases and J by 6 bases, 6 bases remained unmatched.